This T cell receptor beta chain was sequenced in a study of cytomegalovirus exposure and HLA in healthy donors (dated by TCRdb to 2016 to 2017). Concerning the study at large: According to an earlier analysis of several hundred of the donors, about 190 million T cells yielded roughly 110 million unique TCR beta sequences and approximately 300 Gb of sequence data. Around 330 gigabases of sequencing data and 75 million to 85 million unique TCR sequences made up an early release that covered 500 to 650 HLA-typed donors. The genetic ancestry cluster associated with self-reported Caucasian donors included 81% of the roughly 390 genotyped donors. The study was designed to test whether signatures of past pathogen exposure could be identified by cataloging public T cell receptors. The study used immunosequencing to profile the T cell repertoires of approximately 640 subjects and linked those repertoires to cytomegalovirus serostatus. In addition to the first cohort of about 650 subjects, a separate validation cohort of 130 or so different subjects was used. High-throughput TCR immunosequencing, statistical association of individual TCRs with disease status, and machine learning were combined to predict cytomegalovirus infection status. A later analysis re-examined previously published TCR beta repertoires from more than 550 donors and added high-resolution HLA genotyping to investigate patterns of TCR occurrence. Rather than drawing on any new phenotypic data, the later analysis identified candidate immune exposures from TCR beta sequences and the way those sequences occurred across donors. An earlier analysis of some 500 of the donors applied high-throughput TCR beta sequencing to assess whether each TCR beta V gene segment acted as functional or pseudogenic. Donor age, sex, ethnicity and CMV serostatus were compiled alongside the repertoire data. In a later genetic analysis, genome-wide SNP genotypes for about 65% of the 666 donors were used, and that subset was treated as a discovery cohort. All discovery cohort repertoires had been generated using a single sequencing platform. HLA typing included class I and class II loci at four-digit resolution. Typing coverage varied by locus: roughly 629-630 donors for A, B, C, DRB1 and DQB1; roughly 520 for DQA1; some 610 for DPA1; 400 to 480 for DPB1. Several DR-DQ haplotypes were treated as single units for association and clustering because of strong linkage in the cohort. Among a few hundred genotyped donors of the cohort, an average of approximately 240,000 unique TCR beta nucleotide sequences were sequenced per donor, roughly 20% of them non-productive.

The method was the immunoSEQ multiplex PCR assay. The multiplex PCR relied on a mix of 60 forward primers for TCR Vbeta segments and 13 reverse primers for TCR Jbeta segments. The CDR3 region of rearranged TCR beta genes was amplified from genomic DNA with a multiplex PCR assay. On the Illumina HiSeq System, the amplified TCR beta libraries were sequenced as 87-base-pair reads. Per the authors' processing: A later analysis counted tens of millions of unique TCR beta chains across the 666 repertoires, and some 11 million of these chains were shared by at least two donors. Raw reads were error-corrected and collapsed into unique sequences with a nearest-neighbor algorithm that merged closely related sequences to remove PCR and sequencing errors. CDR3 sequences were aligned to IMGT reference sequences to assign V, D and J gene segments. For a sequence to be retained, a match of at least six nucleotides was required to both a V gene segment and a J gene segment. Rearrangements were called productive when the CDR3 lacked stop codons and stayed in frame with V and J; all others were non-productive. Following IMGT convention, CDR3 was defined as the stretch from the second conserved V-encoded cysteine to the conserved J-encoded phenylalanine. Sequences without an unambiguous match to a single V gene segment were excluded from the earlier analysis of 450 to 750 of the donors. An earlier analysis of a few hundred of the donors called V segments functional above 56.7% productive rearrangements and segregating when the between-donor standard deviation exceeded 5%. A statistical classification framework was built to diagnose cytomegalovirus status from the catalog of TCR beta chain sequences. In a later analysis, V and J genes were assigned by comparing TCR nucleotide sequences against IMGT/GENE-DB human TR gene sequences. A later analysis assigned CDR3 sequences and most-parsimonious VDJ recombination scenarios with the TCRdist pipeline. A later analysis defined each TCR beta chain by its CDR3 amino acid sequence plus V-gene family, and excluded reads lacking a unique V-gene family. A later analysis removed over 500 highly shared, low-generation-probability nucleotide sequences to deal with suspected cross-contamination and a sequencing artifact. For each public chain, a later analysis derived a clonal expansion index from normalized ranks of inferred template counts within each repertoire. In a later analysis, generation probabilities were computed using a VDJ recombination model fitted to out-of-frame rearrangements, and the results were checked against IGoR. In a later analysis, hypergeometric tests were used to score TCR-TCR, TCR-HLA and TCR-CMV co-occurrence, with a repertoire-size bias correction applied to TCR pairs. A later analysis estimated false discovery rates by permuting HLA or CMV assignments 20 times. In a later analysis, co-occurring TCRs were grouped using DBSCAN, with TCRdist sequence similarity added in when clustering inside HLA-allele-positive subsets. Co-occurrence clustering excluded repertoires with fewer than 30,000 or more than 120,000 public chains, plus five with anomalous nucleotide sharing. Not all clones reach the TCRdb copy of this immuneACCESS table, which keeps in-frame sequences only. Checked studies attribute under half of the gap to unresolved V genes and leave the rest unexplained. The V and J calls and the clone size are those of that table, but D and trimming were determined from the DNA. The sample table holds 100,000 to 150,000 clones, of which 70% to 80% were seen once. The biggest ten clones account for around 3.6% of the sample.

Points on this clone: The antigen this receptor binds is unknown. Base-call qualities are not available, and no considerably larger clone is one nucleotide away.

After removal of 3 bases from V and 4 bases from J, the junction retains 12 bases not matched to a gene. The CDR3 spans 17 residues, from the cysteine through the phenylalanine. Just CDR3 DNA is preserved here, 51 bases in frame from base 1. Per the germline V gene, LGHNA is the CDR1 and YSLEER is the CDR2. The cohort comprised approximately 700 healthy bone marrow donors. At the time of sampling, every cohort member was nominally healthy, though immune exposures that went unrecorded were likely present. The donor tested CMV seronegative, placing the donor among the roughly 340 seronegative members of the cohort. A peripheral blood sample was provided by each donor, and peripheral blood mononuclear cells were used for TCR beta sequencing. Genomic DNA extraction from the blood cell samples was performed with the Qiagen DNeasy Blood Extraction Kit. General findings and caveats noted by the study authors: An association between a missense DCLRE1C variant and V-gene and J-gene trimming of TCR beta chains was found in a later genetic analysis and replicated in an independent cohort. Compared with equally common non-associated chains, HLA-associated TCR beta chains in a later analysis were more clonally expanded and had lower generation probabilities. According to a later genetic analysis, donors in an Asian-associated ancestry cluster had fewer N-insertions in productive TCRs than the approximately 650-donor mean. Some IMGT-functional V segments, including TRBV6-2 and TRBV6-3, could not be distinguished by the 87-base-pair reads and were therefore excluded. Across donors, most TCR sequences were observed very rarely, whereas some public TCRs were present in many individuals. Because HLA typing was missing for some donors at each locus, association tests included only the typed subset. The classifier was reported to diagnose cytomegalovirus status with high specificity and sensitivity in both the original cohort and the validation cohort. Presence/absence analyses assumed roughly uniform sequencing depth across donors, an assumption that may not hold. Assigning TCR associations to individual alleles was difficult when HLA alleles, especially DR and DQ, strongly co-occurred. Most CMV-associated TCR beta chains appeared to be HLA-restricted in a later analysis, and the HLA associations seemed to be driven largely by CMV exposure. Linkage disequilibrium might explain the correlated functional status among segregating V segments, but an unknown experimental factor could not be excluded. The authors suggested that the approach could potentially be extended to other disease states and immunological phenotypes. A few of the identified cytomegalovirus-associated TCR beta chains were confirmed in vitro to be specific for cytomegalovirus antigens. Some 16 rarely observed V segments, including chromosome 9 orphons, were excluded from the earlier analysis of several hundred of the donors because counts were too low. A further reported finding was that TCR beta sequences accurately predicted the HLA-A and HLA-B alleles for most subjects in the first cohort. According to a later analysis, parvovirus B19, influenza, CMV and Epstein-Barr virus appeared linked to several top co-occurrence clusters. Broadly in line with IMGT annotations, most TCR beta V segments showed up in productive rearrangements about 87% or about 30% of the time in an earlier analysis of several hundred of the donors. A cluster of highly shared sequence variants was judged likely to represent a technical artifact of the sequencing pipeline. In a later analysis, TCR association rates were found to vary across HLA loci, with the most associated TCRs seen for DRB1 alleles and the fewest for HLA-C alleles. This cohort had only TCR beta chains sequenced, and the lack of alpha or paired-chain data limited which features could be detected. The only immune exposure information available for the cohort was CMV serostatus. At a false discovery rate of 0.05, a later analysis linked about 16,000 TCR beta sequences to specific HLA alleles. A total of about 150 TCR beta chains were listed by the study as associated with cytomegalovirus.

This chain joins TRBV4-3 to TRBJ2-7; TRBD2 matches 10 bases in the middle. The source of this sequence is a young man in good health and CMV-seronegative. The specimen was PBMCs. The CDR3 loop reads CASSQLAGGRPLYEQYF. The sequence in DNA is TGCGCCAGCAGCCAGTTAGCGGGGGGCCGACCCCTTTACGAGCAGTACTTC.